This T cell receptor beta chain was identified during a study of graft-versus-host responses after intestinal transplantation. Study details: The whole recipient group had anti-thymocyte globulin induction followed by tacrolimus and steroids for roughly three years. Study conclusions and caveats: Peak circulating GvH clone levels tracked with early post-transplant HvG declines.

TCRdb keeps only in-frame clones here, not all; method: immunoSEQ multiplex PCR. The sample yields roughly 93,000 clones, approximately 90% seen once. To note about this clone: Its antigen remains unknown.

The sequencing used unstimulated CD8+ T cells sorted from spleen or lymph node cells, collected before transplant. The receptor was derived from a human donor who was the organ donor for an intestinal transplant.

In DNA, the CDR3 is TGTGCCTGGAGTGTTAGGGGGCAGGATGATGGCTACACCTTC. It codes for CAWSVRGQDDGYTF. V and J are TRBV30 and TRBJ1-2, with 7 bases aligning to TRBD1. The CDR3 spans 14 residues. CDR1 GTSNPN and CDR2 SVGIG come from the germline V gene (reference sequence). V shed 0 bases, J shed 6 bases, and the junction held 7 bases outside the gene matches. The whole variable domain, filled in from reference TRBV30 and TRBJ1-2, reads SQTIHQWPATLVQPVGSPLSLECTVEGTSNPNLYWYRQAAGRGLQLLFYSVGIGQISSEVPQNLSASRPQDRQFILSSKKLLLSDSGFYLCAWSVRGQDDGYTFGSGTRLTVV.